A single sample is the source of the 26 T cell receptor beta chains below, sequenced in a study of T cells in Graves' hyperthyroidism and ophthalmopathy. There were TCR beta CDR3 regions amplified from RNA transcripts. The primer set for the first-round RT-PCR of the TCR CDR3 was HTBI. Each CDR3 protein gets one entry after TCRdb re-called the multiplex PCR reads with MiXCR. The sample yields some 570,000 distinct CDR3 sequences, more than 13% seen once. Sequencing used blood. Receptors originate from a woman aged 18-29 years with Graves' ophthalmopathy.

Ten or more counts support this clonotype. The chain employs TRBV6-1 and TRBJ1-1, with 8 nucleotides matching TRBD1. Germline CDR1 is MNHNS and CDR2 is SASEGT. Unmatched junction bases numbered 10, after V lost 1 base and J lost 3 bases. The CDR3 is 17 amino acids. CDR3: CASSEERTGLWDTEAFF. CDR3 in DNA: TGTGCCAGCAGTGAAGAGCGGACAGGGCTGTGGGACACTGAAGCTTTCTTT.

This clonotype has a count of ten or more. This chain links TRBV5-1 with TRBJ2-7; D not certain. V was shortened by 1 base and J by 5 bases, with 13 bases between the two germline ends. Germline CDR1 and CDR2: SGHRS and YFSETQ. This CDR3 has 14 amino acids. CDR3: CASSLRGPPDEQYF. CDR3 sequence (DNA): TGCGCCAGCAGCTTGCGCGGACCCCCAGACGAGCAGTACTTC.

This clonotype was recorded at least ten times. This CDR3 reads CASSLYRDQGGNEQFF. The CDR3 bases are TGCGCCAGCAGCTTATACCGGGACCAGGGGGGCAATGAGCAGTTCTTC. The chain is built from TRBV5-1 and TRBJ2-1; D may be TRBD1 (7 bases). V lost 2 bases and J lost 6, with 18 bases in between. The CDR3 spans 16 residues. CDR1 and CDR2 (germline): SGHRS, YFSETQ.

This clonotype was counted ten times or more. The J gene is TRBJ2-7, the V gene TRBV29-1; TRBD1 matches at 8 bases. V lost 4 bases, J lost 4 bases, and 6 bases stayed unmatched. The CDR3 has 13 amino acids. The germline gives CDR1 SQVTM, CDR2 ANQGSEA. CDR3 DNA: TGCAGCGTTGGGAGACAGGGGTCGTACGAGCAGTACTTC. It yields the protein CSVGRQGSYEQYF.

V usage is TRBV25-1 and J usage is TRBJ2-7; TRBD2 matches 7 bases. The V gene's germline CDR1 is MGHDK and CDR2 SYGVNS. The CDR3 covers 15 residues. With 4 bases clipped from V and 3 bases from J, the junction kept 9 bases outside the gene matches. As DNA, the CDR3 is TGTGCCAGCAGTGCGGGGACTACCTTACGCTACGAGCAGTACTTC. As protein: CASSAGTTLRYEQYF.

This clonotype was seen a few times. The V call is TRBV14, the J call TRBJ2-7; no reliable D call. V was cut by 4 bases and J by 0 bases, with 7 bases left in between. The CDR3 extends over 13 amino acids. Per the germline V gene, CDR1 is SGHDN and CDR2 is FVKESK. CDR3 residues: CASSLEDSYEQYF. Written as DNA, the CDR3 is TGTGCCAGCAGCCTCGAGGACTCCTACGAGCAGTACTTC.

Ten or more counts support this clonotype. The chain is built from TRBV2 and TRBJ1-6; D not resolved. Trimming left V 6 bases short and J 1 base short, with 10 bases between. The CDR3 runs to 15 residues. CDR1 is SNHLY and CDR2 is FYNNEI in the germline V gene. CDR3 amino acids: CASRRAESYNSPLHF. Here the CDR3 DNA reads TGTGCCAGCAGGCGAGCGGAATCCTATAATTCACCCCTCCACTTT.

There are many counts of this clonotype. This rearrangement joins TRBV20-1 to TRBJ2-7; 8 nucleotides align to TRBD1. V lost 0 bases and J lost 2; bases outside the gene matches: 9. This CDR3 is built from 16 residues. The germline V gene has CDR1 DFQATT and CDR2 SNEGSKA (reference sequence). The CDR3 reads CSARDRRQGLTYEQYF. CDR3 coding DNA: TGCAGTGCTAGAGATCGAAGACAGGGGCTAACCTACGAGCAGTACTTC.

This rearrangement joins TRBV2 to TRBJ2-7, with D hard to call. The CDR3 has 12 residues. Between the trimmed V and J ends, which lost 4 bases and 3 bases, there was a span of 7 bases. Germline loops: CDR1 SNHLY, CDR2 FYNNEI. DNA for the CDR3: TGTGCCAGCAGTGGAGAATACTACGAGCAGTACTTC. Translating gives CASSGEYYEQYF.

Many counts were recorded for this clonotype. V is TRBV5-6 and J is TRBJ2-1; 11 positions match TRBD2. CDR3 length: 16 residues. Trimming at V came to 4 bases and at J to 3 bases, leaving 6 bases not matched to a gene. In germline, CDR1 is SGHDT, CDR2 YYEEEE. The chain's CDR3 is CASSPPSGRNYNEQFF. The CDR3 DNA follows: TGTGCCAGCAGCCCCCCTAGCGGGAGGAACTACAATGAGCAGTTCTTC.

This clonotype was counted ten times or more. The chain has TRBV19 and TRBJ1-2; 7 nucleotides align to TRBD1. CDR1 and CDR2 (germline): LNHDA, SQIVND (reference sequence). The length of the CDR3 is 11 residues. Written as DNA, the CDR3 is TGTGGGACAGGTCGAAACTATGGCTACACCTTC. This translates into CGTGRNYGYTF.

This clonotype was picked up many times. This chain uses TRBV27 with TRBJ2-3; 10 bases match TRBD2. The CDR3 length is 17 residues. Germline V gene data show CDR1 as MNHEY and CDR2 as SMNVEV (reference sequence). Losses at the gene ends were 3 bases for V and 7 bases for J; bases not matched to a gene: 13. CDR3 in DNA: TGTGCCAGCAGTTTCACCCTAGCGGGAGCGCTTGTGTATACGCAGTATTTT. Its protein product is CASSFTLAGALVYTQYF.

This clonotype was seen more than once but under ten times. The junction and the germline gene differ at one end; a read error may be behind it. The chain has TRBV7-2 and TRBJ2-5; TRBD2 matches at 8 bases. CDR1 SGHTA and CDR2 FQGNSA come from the germline V gene. The CDR3 contains 13 residues. The CDR3 DNA sequence: TGTGCCAGCAGCTTAGGGGCGGGGGGACGACGGGACTTC. Translating it yields CASSLGAGGRRDF.

Remarks on this clonotype: A clone one base away is much larger, so this may be a read error. The chain is built from TRBV3-2 and TRBJ2-1; the table names TRBD2, a call not compared with the DNA. TRBV3-2 is termed a pseudogene. The CDR3 runs 14 residues. The CDR3 nucleotides are TGTGCCAGCAGCCGTTGCGGGAGGGCCGATGAGCAGTTCTTC. Encoded protein: CASSRCGRADEQFF.

This clonotype has a count of ten or more. J is TRBJ1-1 and V is TRBV19, with D unclear. The CDR3 length is 13 residues. The germline gives CDR1 LNHDA, CDR2 SQIVND (reference sequence). V was pared by 2 bases and J by 1 base, with 5 bases between. The CDR3 DNA sequence: TGTGCCAGTAGTATAATGGGGAACACTGAAGCTTTCTTT. Translated: CASSIMGNTEAFF.

This clonotype has a count of ten or more. The rearrangement links TRBV28 to TRBJ1-6; 8 bases align to TRBD1. CDR1 and CDR2 from the germline V gene are MDHEN and SYDVKM. The junction had 7 bases not matched to a gene; V was cut back by 5 bases and J by 7 bases. This CDR3 region has 15 residues. The CDR3 DNA follows: TGTGCCAGCAGTCTTGGACAGGGAGACAATTCACCCCTCCACTTT. Translated, it gives CASSLGQGDNSPLHF.

This clonotype was picked up many times. The rearrangement uses TRBV20-1 and TRBJ2-1; 15 nucleotides line up with TRBD2. V shed 3 bases, J shed 9 bases, and the junction held 12 bases outside the gene matches. The CDR3 extends over 17 amino acids. The germline gives CDR1 DFQATT, CDR2 SNEGSKA (reference sequence). This chain's CDR3 is CSARDPGLAGGWAEQFF. CDR3 nucleotides: TGCAGTGCTAGGGACCCGGGACTAGCGGGAGGCTGGGCTGAGCAGTTCTTC.

The V call is TRBV14, the J call TRBJ1-2; TRBD1 agrees at 10 bases. CDR3 size: 12 residues. Germline V lookup: CDR1 SGHDN, CDR2 FVKESK. Trimming at V came to 1 base and at J to 12 bases, leaving 2 bases not matched to a gene. The CDR3 DNA is TGTGCCAGCAGCCAAGGGGACAGGGGCCACACCTTC. Translating it yields CASSQGDRGHTF.

CDR3 nucleotides: TGTGCCAGCAGCCCCCGGGGGGAATCGTACGAGCAGTACTTC. Protein sequence: CASSPRGESYEQYF. V is TRBV9 and J is TRBJ2-7; 7 bases are shared with TRBD2. The ends lost 4 bases at V and 4 bases at J; junction bases unmatched: 8. The CDR3 runs to 14 residues. Germline loops: CDR1 SGDLS, CDR2 YYNGEE.

The chain links TRBV7-3 to TRBJ2-1; D gene ambiguous. Trimming took 5 bases from V and 5 from J, leaving 13 bases between them. CDR1 is SGHTA, CDR2 FQGTGA, per germline. The CDR3 loop spans 14 amino acids. The CDR3 is CASSRFNDNNEQFF. Written as DNA, the CDR3 is TGTGCCAGCAGCCGGTTTAATGACAACAATGAGCAGTTCTTC.

This clonotype was detected many times. The chain recombines TRBV30 with TRBJ2-1, with D hard to call. The CDR3 covers 12 residues. The germline V and J ends were trimmed by 3 bases and 8 bases, with 11 bases remaining between them. CDR1 is GTSNPN and CDR2 is SVGIG in the germline V gene (reference sequence). CDR3 loop: CAWSGRVDEQFF. The DNA for the CDR3 is TGTGCCTGGAGCGGGCGCGTCGATGAGCAGTTCTTC.

This clonotype was seen at least ten times. The chain carries TRBV12-3 or TRBV12-4 and TRBJ2-7, with a possible D match to TRBD2 (6 bases). The CDR3 runs to 14 residues. V lost 7 bases and J 6 bases, leaving 19 bases between the germline ends. CDR3 sequence: CASTLVGGLGEQYF. Written as DNA, the CDR3 is TGTGCCAGCACTTTGGTCGGGGGTCTTGGCGAGCAGTACTTC.

In its sample, this clonotype was seen many times. The chain combines TRBV27 with TRBJ2-7, with D unresolved. The germline V gene has CDR1 MNHEY and CDR2 SMNVEV (reference sequence). The germline V and J ends were trimmed by 1 base and 2 bases, with 12 bases remaining between them. The CDR3 consists of 15 residues. In DNA form, the CDR3 reads TGTGCCAGCAGTTTATTCTACTACTATCCCTACGAGCAGTACTTC. As protein: CASSLFYYYPYEQYF.

This clonotype appeared a few times. The gene calls are TRBV29-1 and TRBJ2-2; D is unclear. The CDR3 has 13 amino acids. The germline V gene encodes CDR1 SQVTM and CDR2 ANQGSEA. With 5 bases removed from V and 1 base from J, the gap between germline ends came to 8 bases. The CDR3 loop is CSVTTVNTGELFF. The CDR3, as DNA: TGCAGCGTTACGACGGTGAACACCGGGGAGCTGTTTTTT.

The chain combines TRBV10-3 with TRBJ1-1; D unresolved. CDR1 and CDR2 from the germline V gene are ENHRY and SYGVKD. This CDR3 region has 14 residues. The V end was cut by 3 bases, the J end by 5 bases, with 13 bases between. CDR3 DNA: TGTGCCATCAGTGAATCCCCCCAGAGGACTGAAGCTTTCTTT. Its translation is CAISESPQRTEAFF.

The chain links TRBV25-1 to TRBJ2-7; 7 bases map to TRBD2. This CDR3 spans 17 amino acids. The ends lost 0 bases at V and 4 bases at J; junction bases unmatched: 12. Germline assignment: CDR1 MGHDK and CDR2 SYGVNS. The CDR3 sequence: CASSEYYGAGDSYEQYF. The CDR3 DNA reads TGTGCCAGCAGTGAATATTACGGGGCGGGAGATTCATACGAGCAGTACTTC.